The following is a T cell receptor (beta chain) sequence with its context. No antigen is known for it. Researchers ran the PCR with 60 Vbeta and 13 Jbeta primers. Measured with immunoSEQ multiplex PCR; TCRdb has only the in-frame clones, and not every one. The table shows around 85,000 clones, with 80% occurring only once. This entry comes from a study of cytomegalovirus exposure and HLA in healthy donors. Healthy bone marrow donors made up the donor group. Study results and limitations: Associated with HLA alleles at 0.05 false discovery rate in a later analysis were some 18,000 TCR beta sequences. In a later analysis, several top co-occurrence clusters appeared linked to parvovirus B19, influenza, CMV and Epstein-Barr virus. Many donors carried some public TCRs, although rarity characterized most TCR sequences.

The source material was PBMCs. The source of this sequence is a man under 40 in good health and CMV-seronegative.

CDR3 amino acids: CASSSSPGTGRQETQYF. The CDR3 DNA reads as TGTGCCAGCAGCTCCTCTCCCGGGACAGGGAGGCAAGAGACCCAGTACTTC. The genes are TRBV28 and TRBJ2-5; 9 bases map to TRBD1. The CDR3 is 17 amino acids. Germline assignment: CDR1 MDHEN and CDR2 SYDVKM. After removal of 6 bases from V and 2 bases from J, the junction contained 13 bases not matched to a gene. Full variable domain (remainder filled in from reference TRBV28 and TRBJ2-5): DVKVTQSSRYLVKRTGEKVFLECVQDMDHENMFWYRQDPGLGLRLIYFSYDVKMKEKGDIPEGYSVSREKKERFSLILESASTNQTSMYLCASSSSPGTGRQETQYFGPGTRLLVL.